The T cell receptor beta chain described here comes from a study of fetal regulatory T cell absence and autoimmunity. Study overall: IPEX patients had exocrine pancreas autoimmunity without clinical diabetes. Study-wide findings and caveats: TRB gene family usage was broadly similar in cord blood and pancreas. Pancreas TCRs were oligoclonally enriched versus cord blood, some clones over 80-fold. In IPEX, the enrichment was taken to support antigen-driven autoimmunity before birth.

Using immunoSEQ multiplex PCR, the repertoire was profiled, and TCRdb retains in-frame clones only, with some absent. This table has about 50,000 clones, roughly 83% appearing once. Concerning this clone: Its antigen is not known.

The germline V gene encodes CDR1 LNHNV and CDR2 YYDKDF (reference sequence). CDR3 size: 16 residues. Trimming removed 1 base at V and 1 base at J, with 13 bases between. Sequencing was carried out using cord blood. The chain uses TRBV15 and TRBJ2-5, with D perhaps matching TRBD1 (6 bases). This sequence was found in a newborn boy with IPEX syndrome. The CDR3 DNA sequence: TGTGCCACCAGCAGAGGAGGCAGGGGACCCCAAGAGACCCAGTACTTC. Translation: CATSRGGRGPQETQYF.